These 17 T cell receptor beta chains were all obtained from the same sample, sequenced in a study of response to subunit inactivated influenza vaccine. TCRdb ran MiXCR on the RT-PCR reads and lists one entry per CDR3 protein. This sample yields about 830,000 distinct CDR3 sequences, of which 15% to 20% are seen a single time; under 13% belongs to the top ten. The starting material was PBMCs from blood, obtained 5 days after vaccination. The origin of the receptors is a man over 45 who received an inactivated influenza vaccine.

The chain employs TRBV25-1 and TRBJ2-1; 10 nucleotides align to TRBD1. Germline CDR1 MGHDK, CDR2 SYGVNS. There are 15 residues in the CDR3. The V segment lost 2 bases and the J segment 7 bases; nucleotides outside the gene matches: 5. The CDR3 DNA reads TGTGCCAGCAGTGAACGGGACAGGGGTAGGAATGAGCAGTTCTTC. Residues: CASSERDRGRNEQFF.

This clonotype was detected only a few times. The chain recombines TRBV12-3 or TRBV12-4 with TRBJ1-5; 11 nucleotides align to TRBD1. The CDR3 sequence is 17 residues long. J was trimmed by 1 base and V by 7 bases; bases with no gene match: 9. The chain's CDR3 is CASTSGQGVRSNQPQHF. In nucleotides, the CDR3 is TGTGCCAGCACCTCGGGACAGGGGGTAAGGAGCAATCAGCCCCAGCATTTT.

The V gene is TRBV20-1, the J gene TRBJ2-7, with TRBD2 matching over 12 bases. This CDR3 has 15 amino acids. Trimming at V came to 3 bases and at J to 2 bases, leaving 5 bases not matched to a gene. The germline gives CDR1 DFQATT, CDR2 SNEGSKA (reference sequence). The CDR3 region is CSAREPSGRAYEQYF. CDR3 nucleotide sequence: TGCAGTGCTAGGGAACCTAGCGGGAGGGCCTACGAGCAGTACTTC.

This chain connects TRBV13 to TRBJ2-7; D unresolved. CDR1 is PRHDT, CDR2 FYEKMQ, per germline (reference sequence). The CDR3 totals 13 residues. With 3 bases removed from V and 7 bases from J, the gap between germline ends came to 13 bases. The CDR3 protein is CASSLRGAWEQYF. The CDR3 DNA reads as TGTGCCAGCAGCTTGAGAGGAGCGTGGGAGCAGTACTTC.

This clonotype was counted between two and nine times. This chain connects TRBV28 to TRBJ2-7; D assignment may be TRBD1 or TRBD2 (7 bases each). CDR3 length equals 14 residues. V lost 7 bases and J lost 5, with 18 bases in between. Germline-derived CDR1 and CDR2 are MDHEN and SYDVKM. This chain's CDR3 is CASTLGGGKNEQYF. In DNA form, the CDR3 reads TGTGCCAGCACCTTGGGAGGGGGCAAGAACGAGCAGTACTTC.

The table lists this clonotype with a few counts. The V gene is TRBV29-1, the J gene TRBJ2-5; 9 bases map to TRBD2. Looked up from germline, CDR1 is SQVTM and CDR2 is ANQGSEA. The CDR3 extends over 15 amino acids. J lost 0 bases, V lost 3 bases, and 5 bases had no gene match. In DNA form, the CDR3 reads TGCAGCGTTGAGTGGACTAGCGTGTACCAAGAGACCCAGTACTTC. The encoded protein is CSVEWTSVYQETQYF.

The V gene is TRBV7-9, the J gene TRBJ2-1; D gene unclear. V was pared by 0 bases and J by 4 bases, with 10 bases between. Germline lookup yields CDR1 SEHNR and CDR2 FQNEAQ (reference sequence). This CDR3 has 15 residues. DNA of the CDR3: TGTGCCAGCAGCTTAGCCACCATGATGTACAATGAGCAGTTCTTC. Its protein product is CASSLATMMYNEQFF.

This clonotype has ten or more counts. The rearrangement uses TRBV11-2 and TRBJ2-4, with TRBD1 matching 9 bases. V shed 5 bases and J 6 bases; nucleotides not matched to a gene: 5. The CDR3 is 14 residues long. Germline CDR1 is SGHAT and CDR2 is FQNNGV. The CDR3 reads CASSPGTGLNIQYF. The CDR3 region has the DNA TGTGCCAGCAGCCCCGGGACAGGGCTAAACATTCAGTACTTC.

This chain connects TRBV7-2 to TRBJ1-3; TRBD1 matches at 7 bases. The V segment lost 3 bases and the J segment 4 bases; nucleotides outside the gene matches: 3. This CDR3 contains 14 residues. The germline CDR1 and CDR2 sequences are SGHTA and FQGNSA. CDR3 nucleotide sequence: TGTGCCAGCAGCTTCACAGGGGTAGGAAACACCATATATTTT. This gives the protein CASSFTGVGNTIYF.

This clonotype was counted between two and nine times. The CDR3 DNA reads TGTGCCAGCAGCGTAGCTAGTACAGGAGGCTACACCTTC. Translation gives CASSVASTGGYTF. The rearrangement uses TRBV9 and TRBJ1-2, with a tentative D call TRBD1 (5 bases). CDR1 and CDR2 (germline): SGDLS, YYNGEE. The V end lost 0 bases, the J end lost 8 bases, and 11 bases lay between the germline ends. The CDR3 runs to 13 residues.

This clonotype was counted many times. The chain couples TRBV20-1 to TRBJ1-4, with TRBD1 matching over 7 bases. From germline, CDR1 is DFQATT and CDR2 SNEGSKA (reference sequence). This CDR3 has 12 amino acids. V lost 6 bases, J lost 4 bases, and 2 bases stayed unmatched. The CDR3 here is CSATGVNEKLFF. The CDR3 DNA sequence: TGCAGTGCAACAGGGGTTAATGAAAAACTGTTTTTT.

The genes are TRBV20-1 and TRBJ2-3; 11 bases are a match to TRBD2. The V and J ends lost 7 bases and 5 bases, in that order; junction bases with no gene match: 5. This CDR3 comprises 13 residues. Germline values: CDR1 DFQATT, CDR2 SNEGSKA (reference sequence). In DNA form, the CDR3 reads TGCAGTGGAATAGCGGGAGGGATAGATACGCAGTATTTT. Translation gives CSGIAGGIDTQYF.

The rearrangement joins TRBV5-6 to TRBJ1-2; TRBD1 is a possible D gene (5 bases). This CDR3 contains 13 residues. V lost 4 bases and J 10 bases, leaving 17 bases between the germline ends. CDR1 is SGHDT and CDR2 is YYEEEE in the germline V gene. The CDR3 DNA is TGTGCCAGCAGCGCCATTGGGGCCCCGGACTACACCTTC. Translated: CASSAIGAPDYTF.

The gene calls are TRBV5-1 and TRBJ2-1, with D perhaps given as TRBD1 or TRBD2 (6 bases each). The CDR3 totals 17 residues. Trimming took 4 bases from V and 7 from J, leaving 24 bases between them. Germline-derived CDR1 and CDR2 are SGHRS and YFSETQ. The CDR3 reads CASSPTRGVANLNEQFF. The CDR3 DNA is TGCGCCAGCAGCCCTACAAGGGGGGTAGCAAACTTAAATGAGCAGTTCTTC.

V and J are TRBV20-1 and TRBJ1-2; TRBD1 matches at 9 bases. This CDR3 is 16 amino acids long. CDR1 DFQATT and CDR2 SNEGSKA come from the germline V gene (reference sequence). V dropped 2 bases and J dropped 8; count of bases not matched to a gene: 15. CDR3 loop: CSARPNQGTGSSGYTF. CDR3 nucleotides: TGCAGTGCTAGACCAAACCAGGGGACAGGGAGTTCCGGCTACACCTTC.

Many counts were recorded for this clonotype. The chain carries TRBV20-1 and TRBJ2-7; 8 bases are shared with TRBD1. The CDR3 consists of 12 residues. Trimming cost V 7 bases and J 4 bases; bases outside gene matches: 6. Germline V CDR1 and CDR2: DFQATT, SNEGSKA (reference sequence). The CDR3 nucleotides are TGCAGTGTAGGACAGGGTCGGTACGAGCAGTACTTC. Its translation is CSVGQGRYEQYF.

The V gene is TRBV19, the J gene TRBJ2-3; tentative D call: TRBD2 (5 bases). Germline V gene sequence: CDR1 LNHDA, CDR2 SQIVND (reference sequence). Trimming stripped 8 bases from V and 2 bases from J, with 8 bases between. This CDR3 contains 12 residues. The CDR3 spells CASGLLTDTQYF. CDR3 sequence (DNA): TGTGCCAGTGGACTTCTCACAGATACGCAGTATTTT.